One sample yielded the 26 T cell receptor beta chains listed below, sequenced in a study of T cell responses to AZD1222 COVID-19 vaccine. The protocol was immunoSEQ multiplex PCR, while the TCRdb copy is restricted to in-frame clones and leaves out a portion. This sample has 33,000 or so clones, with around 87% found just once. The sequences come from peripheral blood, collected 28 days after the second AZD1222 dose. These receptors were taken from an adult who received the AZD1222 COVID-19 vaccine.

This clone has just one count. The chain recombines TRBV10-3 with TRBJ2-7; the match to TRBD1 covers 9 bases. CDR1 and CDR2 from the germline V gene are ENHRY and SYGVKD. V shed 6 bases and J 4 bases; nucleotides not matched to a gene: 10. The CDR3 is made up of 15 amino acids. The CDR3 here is CAIRPTGGAQYEQYF. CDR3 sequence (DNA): TGTGCCATCAGACCTACAGGGGGCGCGCAGTACGAGCAGTACTTC.

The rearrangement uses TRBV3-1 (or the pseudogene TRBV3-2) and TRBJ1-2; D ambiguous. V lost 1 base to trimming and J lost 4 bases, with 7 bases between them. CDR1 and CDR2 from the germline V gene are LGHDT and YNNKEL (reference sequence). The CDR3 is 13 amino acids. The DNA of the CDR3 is TGTGCCAGCAGCCAAGCACCGGGCTATGGCTACACCTTC. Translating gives CASSQAPGYGYTF.

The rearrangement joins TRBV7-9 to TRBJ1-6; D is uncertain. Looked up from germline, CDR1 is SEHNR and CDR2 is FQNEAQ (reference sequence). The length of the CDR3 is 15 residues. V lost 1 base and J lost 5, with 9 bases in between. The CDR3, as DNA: TGTGCCAGCAGCTTAGTGGTGGGGAATAATTCACCCCTCCACTTT. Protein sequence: CASSLVVGNNSPLHF.

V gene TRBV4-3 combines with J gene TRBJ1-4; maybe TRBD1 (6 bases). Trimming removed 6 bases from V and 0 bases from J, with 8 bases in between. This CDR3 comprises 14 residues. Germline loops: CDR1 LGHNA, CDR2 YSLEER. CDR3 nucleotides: TGCGCCAGCAGAAGGGGGGCAACTAATGAAAAACTGTTTTTT. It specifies CASRRGATNEKLFF.

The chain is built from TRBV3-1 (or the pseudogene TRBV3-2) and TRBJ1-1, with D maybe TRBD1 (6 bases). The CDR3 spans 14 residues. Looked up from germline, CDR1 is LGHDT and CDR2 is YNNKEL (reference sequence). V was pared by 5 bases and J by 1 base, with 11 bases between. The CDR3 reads CASSFGGPNTEAFF. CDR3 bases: TGTGCCAGCAGCTTTGGGGGCCCGAACACTGAAGCTTTCTTT.

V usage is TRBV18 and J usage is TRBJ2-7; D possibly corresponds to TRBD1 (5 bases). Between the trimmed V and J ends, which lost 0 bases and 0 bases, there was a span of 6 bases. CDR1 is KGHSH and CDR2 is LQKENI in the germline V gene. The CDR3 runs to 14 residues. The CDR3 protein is CASSPPDSSYEQYF. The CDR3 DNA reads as TGTGCCAGCTCACCACCCGACAGCTCCTACGAGCAGTACTTC.

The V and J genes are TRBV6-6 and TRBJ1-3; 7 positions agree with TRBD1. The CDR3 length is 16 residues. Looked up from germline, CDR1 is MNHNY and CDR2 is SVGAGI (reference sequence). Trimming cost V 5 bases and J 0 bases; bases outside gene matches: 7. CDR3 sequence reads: CASSRQGVSSGNTIYF. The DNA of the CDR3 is TGTGCCAGCAGTCGACAGGGAGTGAGCTCTGGAAACACCATATATTTT.

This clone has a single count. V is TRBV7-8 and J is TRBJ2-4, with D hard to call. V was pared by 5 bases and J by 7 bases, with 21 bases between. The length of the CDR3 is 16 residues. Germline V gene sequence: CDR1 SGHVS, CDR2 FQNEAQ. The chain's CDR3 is CASSLYMSQVGNIQYF. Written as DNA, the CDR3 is TGTGCCAGCAGCCTATATATGTCACAAGTGGGGAACATTCAGTACTTC.

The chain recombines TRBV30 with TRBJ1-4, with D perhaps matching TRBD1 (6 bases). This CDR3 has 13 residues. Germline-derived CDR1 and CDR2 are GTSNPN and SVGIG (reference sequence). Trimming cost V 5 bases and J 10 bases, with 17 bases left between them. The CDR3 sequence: CAWSLTGARKLFF. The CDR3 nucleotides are TGTGCCTGGTCCCTGACGGGGGCGCGAAAACTGTTTTTT.

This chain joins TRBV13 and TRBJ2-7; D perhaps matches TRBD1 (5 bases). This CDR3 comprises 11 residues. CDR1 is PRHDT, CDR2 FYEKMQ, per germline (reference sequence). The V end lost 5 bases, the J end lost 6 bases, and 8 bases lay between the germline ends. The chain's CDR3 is CASSVQGEQYF. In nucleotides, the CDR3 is TGTGCCAGCAGCGTCCAGGGCGAGCAGTACTTC.

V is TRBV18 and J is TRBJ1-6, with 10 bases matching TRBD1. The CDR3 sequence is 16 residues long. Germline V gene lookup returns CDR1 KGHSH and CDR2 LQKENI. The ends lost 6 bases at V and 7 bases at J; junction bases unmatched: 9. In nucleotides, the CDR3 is TGTGCCAGCTCCCCTCCCGGGGGACAGGGGAATTCACCCCTCCACTTT. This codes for CASSPPGGQGNSPLHF.

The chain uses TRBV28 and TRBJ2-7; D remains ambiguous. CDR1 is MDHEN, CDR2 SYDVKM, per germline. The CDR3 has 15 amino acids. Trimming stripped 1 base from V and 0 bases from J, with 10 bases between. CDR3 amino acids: CASSLLSLSSYEQYF. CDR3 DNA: TGTGCCAGCAGTTTATTATCACTATCCTCCTACGAGCAGTACTTC.

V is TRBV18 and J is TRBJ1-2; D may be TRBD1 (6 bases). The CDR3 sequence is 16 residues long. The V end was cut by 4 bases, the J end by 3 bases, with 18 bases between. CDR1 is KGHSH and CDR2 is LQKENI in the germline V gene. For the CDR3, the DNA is TGTGCCAGCTCACTAACAACAGGGACGGCGGACTATGGCTACACCTTC. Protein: CASSLTTGTADYGYTF.

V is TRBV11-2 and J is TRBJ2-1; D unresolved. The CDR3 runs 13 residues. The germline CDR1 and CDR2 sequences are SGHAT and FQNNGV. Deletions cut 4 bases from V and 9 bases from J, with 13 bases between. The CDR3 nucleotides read TGTGCCAGCAGCTGGGCTTCTGGTGCTGAGCAGTTCTTC. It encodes CASSWASGAEQFF.

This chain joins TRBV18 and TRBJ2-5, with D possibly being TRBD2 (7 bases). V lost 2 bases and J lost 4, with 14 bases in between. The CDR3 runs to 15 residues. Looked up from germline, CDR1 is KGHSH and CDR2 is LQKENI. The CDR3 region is CASSPRARGAETQYF. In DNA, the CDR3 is TGTGCCAGCTCACCAAGGGCCCGGGGGGCAGAGACCCAGTACTTC.

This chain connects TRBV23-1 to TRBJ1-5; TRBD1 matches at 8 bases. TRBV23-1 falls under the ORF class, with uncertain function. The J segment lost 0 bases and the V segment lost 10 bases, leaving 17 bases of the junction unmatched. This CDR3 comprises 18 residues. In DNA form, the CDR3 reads TGCGCCACGGGAGGACAGGGCCGTAGCCAATATAGCAATCAGCCCCAGCATTTT. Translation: CATGGQGRSQYSNQPQHF.

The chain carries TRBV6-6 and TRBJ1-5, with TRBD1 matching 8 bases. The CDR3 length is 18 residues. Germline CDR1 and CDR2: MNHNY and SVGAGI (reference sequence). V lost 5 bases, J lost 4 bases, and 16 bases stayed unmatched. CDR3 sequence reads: CASSPAWTGTSRNQPQHF. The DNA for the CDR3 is TGTGCCAGCAGTCCCGCTTGGACAGGGACGAGTAGGAATCAGCCCCAGCATTTT.

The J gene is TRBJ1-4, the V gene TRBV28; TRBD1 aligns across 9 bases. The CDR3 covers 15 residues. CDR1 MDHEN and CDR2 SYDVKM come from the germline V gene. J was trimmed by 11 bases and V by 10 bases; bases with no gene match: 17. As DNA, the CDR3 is TGTGCCACCGGTGACGCCGGGACAGGGATACCTAAACTGTTTTTT. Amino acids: CATGDAGTGIPKLFF. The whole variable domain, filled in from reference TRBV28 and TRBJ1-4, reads DVKVTQSSRYLVKRTGEKVFLECVQDMDHENMFWYRQDPGLGLRLIYFSYDVKMKEKGDIPEGYSVSREKKERFSLILESASTNQTSMYLCATGDAGTGIPKLFFGSGTQLSVL.

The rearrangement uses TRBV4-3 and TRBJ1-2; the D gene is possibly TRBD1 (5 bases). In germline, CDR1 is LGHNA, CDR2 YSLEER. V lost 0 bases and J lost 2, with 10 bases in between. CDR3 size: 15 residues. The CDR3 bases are TGCGCCAGCAGCCAAGAGTGGGGGGTGAACTATGGCTACACCTTC. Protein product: CASSQEWGVNYGYTF.

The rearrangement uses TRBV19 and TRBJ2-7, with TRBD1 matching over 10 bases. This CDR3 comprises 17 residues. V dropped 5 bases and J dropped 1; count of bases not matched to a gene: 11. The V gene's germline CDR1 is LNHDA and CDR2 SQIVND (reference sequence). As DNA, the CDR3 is TGTGCCAGTAGTGCAAACCTACCGGGACAGGGGTCCTACGAGCAGTACTTC. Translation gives CASSANLPGQGSYEQYF.

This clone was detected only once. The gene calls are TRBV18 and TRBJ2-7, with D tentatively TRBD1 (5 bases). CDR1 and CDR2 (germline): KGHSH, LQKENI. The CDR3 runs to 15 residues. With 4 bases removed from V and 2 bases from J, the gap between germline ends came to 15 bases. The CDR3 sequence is CASSLRDRITYEQYF. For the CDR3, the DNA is TGTGCCAGCTCACTTCGTGACAGAATAACCTACGAGCAGTACTTC.

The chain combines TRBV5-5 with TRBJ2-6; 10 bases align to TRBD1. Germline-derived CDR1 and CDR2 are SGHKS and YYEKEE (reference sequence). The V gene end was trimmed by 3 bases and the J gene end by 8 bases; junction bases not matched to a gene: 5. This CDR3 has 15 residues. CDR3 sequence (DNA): TGTGCCAGCAGCTGGGGACAGGGGTGGTCCAACGTCCTGACTTTC. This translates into CASSWGQGWSNVLTF.

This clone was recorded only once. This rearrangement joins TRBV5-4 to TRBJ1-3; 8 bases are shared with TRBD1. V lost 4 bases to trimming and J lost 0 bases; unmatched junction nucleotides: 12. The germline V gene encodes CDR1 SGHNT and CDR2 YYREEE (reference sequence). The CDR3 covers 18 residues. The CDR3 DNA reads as TGTGCCAGCAGCGTGGGTTGGGGACAGGCTGCCTCTGGAAACACCATATATTTT. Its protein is CASSVGWGQAASGNTIYF. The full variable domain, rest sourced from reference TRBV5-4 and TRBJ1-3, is ETGVTQSPTHLIKTRGQQVTLRCSSQSGHNTVSWYQQALGQGPQFIFQYYREEENGRGNFPPRFSGLQFPNYSSELNVNALELDDSALYLCASSVGWGQAASGNTIYFGEGSWLTVV.

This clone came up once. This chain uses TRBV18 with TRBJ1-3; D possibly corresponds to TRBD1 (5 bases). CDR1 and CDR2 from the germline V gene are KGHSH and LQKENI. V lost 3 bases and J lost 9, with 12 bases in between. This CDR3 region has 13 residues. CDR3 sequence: CASSPEGMGTIYF. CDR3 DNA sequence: TGTGCCAGCTCACCGGAGGGGATGGGCACCATATATTTT.

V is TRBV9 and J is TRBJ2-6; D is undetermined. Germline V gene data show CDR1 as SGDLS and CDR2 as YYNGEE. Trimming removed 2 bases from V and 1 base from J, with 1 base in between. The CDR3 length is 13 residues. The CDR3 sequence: CASSVSGANVLTF. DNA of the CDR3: TGTGCCAGCAGCGTTTCTGGGGCCAACGTCCTGACTTTC. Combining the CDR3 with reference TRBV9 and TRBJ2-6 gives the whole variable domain DSGVTQTPKHLITATGQRVTLRCSPRSGDLSVYWYQQSLDQGLQFLIQYYNGEERAKGNILERFSAQQFPDLHSELNLSSLELGDSALYFCASSVSGANVLTFGAGSRLTVL.

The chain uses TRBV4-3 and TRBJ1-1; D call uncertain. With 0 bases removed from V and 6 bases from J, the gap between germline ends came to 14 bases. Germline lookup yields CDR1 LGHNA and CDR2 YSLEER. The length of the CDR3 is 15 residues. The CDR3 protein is CASSQDYVRGAEAFF. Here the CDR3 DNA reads TGCGCCAGCAGCCAAGATTATGTCCGAGGAGCTGAAGCTTTCTTT.